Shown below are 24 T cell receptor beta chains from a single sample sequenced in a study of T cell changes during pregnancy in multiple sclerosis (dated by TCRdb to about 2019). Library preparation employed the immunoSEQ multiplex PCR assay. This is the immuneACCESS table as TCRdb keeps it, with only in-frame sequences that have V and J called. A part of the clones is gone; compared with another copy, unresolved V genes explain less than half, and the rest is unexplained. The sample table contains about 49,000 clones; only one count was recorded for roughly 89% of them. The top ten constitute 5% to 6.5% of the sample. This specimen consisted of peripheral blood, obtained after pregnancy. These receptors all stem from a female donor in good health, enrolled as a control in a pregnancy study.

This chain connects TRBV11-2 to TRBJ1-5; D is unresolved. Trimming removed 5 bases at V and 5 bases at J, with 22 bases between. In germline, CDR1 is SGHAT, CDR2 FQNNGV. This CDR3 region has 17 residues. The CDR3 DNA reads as TGTGCCAGCAGCCATGAAAGAGGTTTGGGGAGTTATCAGCCCCAGCATTTT. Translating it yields CASSHERGLGSYQPQHF. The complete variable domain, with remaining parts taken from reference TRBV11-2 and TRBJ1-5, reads EAGVAQSPRYKIIEKRQSVAFWCNPISGHATLYWYQQILGQGPKLLIQFQNNGVVDDSQLPKDRFSAERLKGVDSTLKIQPAKLEDSAVYLCASSHERGLGSYQPQHFGDGTRLSIL.

CDR3: CASSFSGGQAFF. The CDR3 DNA reads TGTGCCAGCAGTTTCAGTGGCGGCCAAGCTTTCTTT. The V call is TRBV28, the J call TRBJ1-1; no definite D call. The CDR3 sequence is 12 residues long. Germline CDR1 and CDR2: MDHEN and SYDVKM. Trimming removed 3 bases from V and 9 bases from J, with 11 bases in between.

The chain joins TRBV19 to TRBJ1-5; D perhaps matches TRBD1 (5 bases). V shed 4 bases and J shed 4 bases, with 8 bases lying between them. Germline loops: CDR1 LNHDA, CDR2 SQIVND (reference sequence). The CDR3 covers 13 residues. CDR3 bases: TGTGCCAGTAGTACTAACAGGAATCAGCCCCAGCATTTT. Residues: CASSTNRNQPQHF.

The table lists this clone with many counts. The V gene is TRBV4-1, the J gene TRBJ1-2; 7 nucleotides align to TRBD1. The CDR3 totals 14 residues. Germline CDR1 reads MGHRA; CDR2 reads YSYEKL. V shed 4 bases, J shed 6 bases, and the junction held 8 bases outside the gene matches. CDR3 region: CASSPGTTGNGYTF. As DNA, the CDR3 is TGCGCCAGCAGCCCTGGGACGACAGGGAATGGCTACACCTTC.

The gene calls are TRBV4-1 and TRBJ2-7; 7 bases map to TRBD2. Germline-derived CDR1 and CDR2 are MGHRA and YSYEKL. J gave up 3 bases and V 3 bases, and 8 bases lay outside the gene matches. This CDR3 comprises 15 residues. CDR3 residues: CASSQFLAESYEQYF. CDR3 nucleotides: TGCGCCAGCAGCCAGTTCCTAGCGGAGAGCTACGAGCAGTACTTC.

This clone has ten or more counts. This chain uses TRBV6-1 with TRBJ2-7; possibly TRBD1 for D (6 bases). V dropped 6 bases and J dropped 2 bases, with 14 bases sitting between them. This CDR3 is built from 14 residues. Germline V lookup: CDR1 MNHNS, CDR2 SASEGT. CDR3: CASRGPGETYEQYF. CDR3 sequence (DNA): TGTGCCAGCAGGGGACCAGGGGAGACCTACGAGCAGTACTTC.

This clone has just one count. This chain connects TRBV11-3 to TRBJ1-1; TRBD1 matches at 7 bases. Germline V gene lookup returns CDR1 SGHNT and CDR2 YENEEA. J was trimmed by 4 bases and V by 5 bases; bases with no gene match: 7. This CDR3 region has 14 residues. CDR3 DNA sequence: TGTGCCAGCAGCCCGGGACAGATAGTCACTGAAGCTTTCTTT. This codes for CASSPGQIVTEAFF.

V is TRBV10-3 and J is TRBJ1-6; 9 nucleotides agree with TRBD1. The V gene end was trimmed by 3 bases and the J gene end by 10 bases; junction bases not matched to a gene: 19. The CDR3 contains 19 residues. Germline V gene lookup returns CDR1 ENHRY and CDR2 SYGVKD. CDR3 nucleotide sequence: TGTGCCATCAGTGATGTGGGGAATCCGGGACAGGGTGGAGGGTCACCCCTCCACTTT. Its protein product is CAISDVGNPGQGGGSPLHF.

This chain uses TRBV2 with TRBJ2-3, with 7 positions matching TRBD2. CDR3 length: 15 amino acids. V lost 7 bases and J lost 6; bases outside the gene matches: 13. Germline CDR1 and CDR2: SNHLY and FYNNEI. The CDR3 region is CASMWRAGTMDTQYF. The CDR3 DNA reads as TGTGCCAGCATGTGGAGAGCGGGGACCATGGATACGCAGTATTTT.

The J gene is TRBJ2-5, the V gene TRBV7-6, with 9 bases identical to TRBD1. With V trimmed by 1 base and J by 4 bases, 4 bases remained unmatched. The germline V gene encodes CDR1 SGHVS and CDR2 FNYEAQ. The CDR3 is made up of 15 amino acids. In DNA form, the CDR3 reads TGTGCCAGCAGCTTAGGACAGGGGGGACGAGAGACCCAGTACTTC. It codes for CASSLGQGGRETQYF.

The CDR3 DNA sequence: TGTGCCAGCAGCTCCCGTCGGGACACATCGGGCGAGCAGTACTTC. This sequence encodes CASSSRRDTSGEQYF. The J gene is TRBJ2-7, the V gene TRBV7-2; TRBD1 is a possible D gene (6 bases). Between the trimmed V and J ends, which lost 4 bases and 6 bases, there was a span of 19 bases. From germline, CDR1 is SGHTA and CDR2 FQGNSA. The CDR3 runs to 15 residues. The full variable domain, with the rest looked up from reference TRBV7-2 and TRBJ2-7, is GAGVSQSPSNKVTEKGKDVELRCDPISGHTALYWYRQSLGQGLEFLIYFQGNSAPDKSGLPSDRFSAERTGGSVSTLTIQRTQQEDSAVYLCASSSRRDTSGEQYFGPGTRLTVT.

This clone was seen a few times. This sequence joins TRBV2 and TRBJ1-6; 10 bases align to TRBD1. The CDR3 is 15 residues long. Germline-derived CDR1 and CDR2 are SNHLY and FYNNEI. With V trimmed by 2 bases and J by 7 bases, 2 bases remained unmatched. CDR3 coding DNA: TGTGCCAGCAGTGAAAGGACAGGGGGGAATTCACCCCTCCACTTT. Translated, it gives CASSERTGGNSPLHF.

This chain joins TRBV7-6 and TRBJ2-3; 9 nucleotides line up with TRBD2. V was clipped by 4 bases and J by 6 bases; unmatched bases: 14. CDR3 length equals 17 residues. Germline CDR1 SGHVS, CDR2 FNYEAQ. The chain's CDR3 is CASSSGRLAGVGDTQYF. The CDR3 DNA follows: TGTGCCAGCAGCTCCGGGAGGTTAGCGGGAGTAGGGGATACGCAGTATTTT.

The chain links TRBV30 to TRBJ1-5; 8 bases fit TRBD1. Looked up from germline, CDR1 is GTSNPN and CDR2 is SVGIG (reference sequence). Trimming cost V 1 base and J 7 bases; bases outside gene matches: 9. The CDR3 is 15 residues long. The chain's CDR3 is CAWSARGLTGQPQHF. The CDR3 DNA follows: TGTGCCTGGAGTGCCAGGGGGCTAACCGGGCAGCCCCAGCATTTT.

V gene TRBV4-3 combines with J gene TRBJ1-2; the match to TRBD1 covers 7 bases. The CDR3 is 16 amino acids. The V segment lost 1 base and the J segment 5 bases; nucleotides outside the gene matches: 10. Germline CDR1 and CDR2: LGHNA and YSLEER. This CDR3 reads CASSQGTGGGRYGYTF. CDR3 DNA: TGCGCCAGCAGCCAAGGGACAGGTGGAGGTCGGTATGGCTACACCTTC.

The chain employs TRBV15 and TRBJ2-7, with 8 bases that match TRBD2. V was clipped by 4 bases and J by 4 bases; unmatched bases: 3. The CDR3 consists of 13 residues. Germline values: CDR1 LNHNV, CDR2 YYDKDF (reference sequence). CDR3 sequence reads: CATSTGGPYEQYF. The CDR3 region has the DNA TGTGCCACCAGCACGGGAGGGCCGTACGAGCAGTACTTC.

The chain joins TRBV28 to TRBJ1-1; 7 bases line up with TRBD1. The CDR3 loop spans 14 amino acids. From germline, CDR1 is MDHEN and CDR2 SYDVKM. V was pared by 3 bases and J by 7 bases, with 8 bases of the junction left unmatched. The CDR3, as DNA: TGTGCCAGCAGTTTGCGGACAGGACGGGTTGAAGCTTTCTTT. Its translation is CASSLRTGRVEAFF.

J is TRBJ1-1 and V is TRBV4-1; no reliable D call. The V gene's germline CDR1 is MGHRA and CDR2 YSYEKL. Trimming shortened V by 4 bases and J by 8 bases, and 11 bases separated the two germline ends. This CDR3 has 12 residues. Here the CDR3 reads CASSLGGLEAFF. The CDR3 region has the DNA TGCGCCAGCAGCCTTGGAGGCCTGGAAGCTTTCTTT.

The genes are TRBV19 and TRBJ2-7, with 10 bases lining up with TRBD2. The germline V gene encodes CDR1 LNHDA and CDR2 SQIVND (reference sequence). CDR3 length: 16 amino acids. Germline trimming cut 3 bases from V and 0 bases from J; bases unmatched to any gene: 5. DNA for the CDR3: TGTGCCAGTAGTATGGCTAGCGGGAGCGTCTCCTACGAGCAGTACTTC. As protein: CASSMASGSVSYEQYF.

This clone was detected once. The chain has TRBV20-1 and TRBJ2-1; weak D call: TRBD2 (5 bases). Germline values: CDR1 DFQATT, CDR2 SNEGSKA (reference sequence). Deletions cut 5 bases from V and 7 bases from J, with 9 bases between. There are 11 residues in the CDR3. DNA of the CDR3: TGCAGTGCTCCCCGAGGGAATGAGCAGTTCTTC. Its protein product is CSAPRGNEQFF.

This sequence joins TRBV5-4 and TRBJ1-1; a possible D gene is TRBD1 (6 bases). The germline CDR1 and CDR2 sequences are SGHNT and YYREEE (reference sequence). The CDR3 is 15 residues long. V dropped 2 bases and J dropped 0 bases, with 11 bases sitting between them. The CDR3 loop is CASSFGQPMNTEAFF. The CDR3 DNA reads TGTGCCAGCAGCTTCGGACAGCCCATGAACACTGAAGCTTTCTTT.

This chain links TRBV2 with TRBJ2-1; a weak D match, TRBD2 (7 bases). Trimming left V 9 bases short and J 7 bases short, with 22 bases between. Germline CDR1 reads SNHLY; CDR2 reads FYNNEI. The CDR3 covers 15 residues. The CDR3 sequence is CARGGGAGGGNEQFF. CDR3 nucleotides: TGTGCCAGAGGGGGGGGAGCGGGTGGTGGGAATGAGCAGTTCTTC.

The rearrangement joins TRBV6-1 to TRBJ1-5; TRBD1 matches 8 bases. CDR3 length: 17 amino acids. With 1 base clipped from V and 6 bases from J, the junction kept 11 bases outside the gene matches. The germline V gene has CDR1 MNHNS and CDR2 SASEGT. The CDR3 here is CASSEGPTGARSQPQHF. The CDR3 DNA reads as TGTGCCAGCAGTGAAGGGCCGACAGGGGCGAGGTCTCAGCCCCAGCATTTT.

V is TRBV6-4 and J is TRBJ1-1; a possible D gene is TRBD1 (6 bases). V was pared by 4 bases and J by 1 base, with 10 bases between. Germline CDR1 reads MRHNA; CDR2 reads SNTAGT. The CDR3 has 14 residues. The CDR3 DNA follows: TGTGCCAGCAGTGTCTCAGGGGAGAACACTGAAGCTTTCTTT. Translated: CASSVSGENTEAFF.